This record covers a single TCR beta chain. There is no known antigen for this receptor. Base qualities are not recorded, but no much larger clone differs from it by a single base. These data originate in a study of CD4 T cell repertoires in COVID-19 (dated by TCRdb to 2020 to 2022). For the study in its entirety: To analyze cross-reactivity, the CFSE-low cells were expanded with IL-2 for about eleven days and then labeled again and restimulated with spike proteins from other coronaviruses. In COVID-19-recovered individuals, the study described naturally processed CD4+ T cell responses to SARS-CoV-2 spike and nucleoprotein and used TCR Vbeta sequencing to evaluate clonal composition. In three recovered individuals, the TCR Vbeta repertoire of SARS-CoV-2-reactive T cells was analyzed at the subset level.

Broad study findings and their caveats: Consistent with cross-reactivity, between about 7 and 26% of SARS-CoV-2 clonotypes also showed up in secondary cultures stimulated with SARS-CoV and/or HKU1 spike. Several of the most expanded SARS-CoV-2-reactive clonotypes were found to be shared between two or all three memory subsets, suggesting intraclonal diversification.

Its CDR3 holds 15 amino acids, cysteine through phenylalanine. Only the CDR3 portion is preserved as DNA: 45 bases, with reading frame beginning at the first base. Germline trimming: 2 bases from V, 4 bases from J; junction bases outside gene matches: 1. The germline V gene yields KGHSH for CDR1 and LQKENI for CDR2. Libraries were made using the immunoSEQ multiplex PCR assay. The original methods were these. The Chao-Jaccard similarity index and counts of shared clonotypes were used to quantify repertoire overlap between subsets. TCRdb retrieved this table from immuneACCESS and kept in-frame rearrangements only. Not all clones are present; in checked studies, unresolved V genes account for under half, and no reason is known for the remainder. D and trimming were read from the DNA, whereas the V and J calls and clone size are those reported in that table. The sample table records approximately 75,000 clones; roughly 80% of these occur just once. The top ten hold around 0.58% of the sample.

The sample's time point label, in plain terms: sample from a COVID-19-recovered individual after infection. The donors were patients who had gone through COVID-19 ranging from mild to severe and had recovered. Memory T cell samples that were not cultured were sequenced immediately after ex vivo isolation. From peripheral blood mononuclear cells, the researchers isolated CD4+ total memory, central memory, effector memory and circulating T follicular helper cells. This specimen consisted of CD4+ T cells from peripheral blood, obtained after recovery from COVID-19. The TCR sequence derives from a human donor who had COVID-19. The chain couples TRBV18 to TRBJ2-7; a stretch of 14 junction bases matches TRBD2. The nucleotide sequence reads as follows: TGTGCCAGCTCACCAGGGACTAGCGGGAGTTACGAGCAGTACTTC. This encodes CASSPGTSGSYEQYF.